These 3 T cell receptor beta chains share one sample of origin, sequenced in a study of T-cell memory formation after mild COVID-19. TCRdb itself ran the 5' RACE reads through MiXCR, one entry per CDR3 protein. The data contain about 140,000 distinct CDR3 sequences, 11% to 15% of them singletons. The sequenced material came from PBMCs or a T cell subset sorted from them (not recorded which). The source is an adult woman who had mild COVID-19 (a few samples of this study predate the infection). Cell type and time point are not known.

This clonotype occurred a few times. This chain connects TRBV5-1 to TRBJ2-3, with 11 nucleotides matching TRBD1. CDR1 and CDR2 from the germline V gene are SGHRS and YFSETQ. Trimming removed 5 bases from V and 4 bases from J; junction bases left unmatched: 9. The CDR3 contains 16 residues. The CDR3 region is CASRKPGQGVADTQYF. The CDR3 nucleotides read TGCGCCAGCAGGAAGCCGGGACAGGGGGTGGCAGATACGCAGTATTTT.

The chain recombines TRBV2 with TRBJ1-4; TRBD1 might be the D (5 bases). This CDR3 is built from 16 residues. V lost 0 bases and J lost 8, with 16 bases in between. Germline V lookup: CDR1 SNHLY, CDR2 FYNNEI. CDR3 sequence (DNA): TGTGCCAGCAGTGAAGCAACCCGGGGCCTTGGGGAAAAACTGTTTTTT. It translates to CASSEATRGLGEKLFF. Filled out from reference TRBV2 and TRBJ1-4, the complete variable domain reads EPEVTQTPSHQVTQMGQEVILRCVPISNHLYFYWYRQILGQKVEFLVSFYNNEISEKSEIFDDQFSVERPDGSNFTLKIRSTKLEDSAMYFCASSEATRGLGEKLFFGSGTQLSVL.

This clonotype was seen more than once but under ten times. The chain carries TRBV11-3 and TRBJ2-3, with 10 bases that match TRBD2. Trimming took 4 bases from V and 5 from J; bases not matched to a gene: 12. CDR1 is SGHNT, CDR2 YENEEA, per germline. This CDR3 has 17 amino acids. The CDR3 DNA reads TGTGCCAGCAGCTCGATTCGGCTAGCGGGAGTTGTAGATACGCAGTATTTT. Its translation is CASSSIRLAGVVDTQYF.